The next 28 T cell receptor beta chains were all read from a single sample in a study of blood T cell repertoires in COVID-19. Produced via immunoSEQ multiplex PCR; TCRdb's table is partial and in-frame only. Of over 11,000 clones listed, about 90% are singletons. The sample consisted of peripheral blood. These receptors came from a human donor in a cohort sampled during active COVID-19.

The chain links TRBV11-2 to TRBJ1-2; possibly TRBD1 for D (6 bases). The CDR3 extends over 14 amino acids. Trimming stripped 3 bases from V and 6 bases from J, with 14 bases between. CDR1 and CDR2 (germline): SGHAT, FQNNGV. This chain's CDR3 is CASSLGPGADGYTF. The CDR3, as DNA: TGTGCCAGCAGCTTGGGGCCAGGGGCGGATGGCTACACCTTC. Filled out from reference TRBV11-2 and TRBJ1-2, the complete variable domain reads EAGVAQSPRYKIIEKRQSVAFWCNPISGHATLYWYQQILGQGPKLLIQFQNNGVVDDSQLPKDRFSAERLKGVDSTLKIQPAKLEDSAVYLCASSLGPGADGYTFGSGTRLTVV.

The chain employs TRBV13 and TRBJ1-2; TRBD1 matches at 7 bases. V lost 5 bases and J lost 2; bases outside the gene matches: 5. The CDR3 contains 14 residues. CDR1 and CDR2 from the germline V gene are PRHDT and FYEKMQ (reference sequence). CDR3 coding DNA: TGTGCCAGCAGCACGTCAGGGGGAAACTATGGCTACACCTTC. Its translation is CASSTSGGNYGYTF.

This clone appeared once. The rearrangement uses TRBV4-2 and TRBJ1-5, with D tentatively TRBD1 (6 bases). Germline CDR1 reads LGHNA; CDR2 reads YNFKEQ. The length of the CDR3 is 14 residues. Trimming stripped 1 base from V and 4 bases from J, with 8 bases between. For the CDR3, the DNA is TGTGCCAGCAGCCAAGGGCAGGGGAATCAGCCCCAGCATTTT. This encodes CASSQGQGNQPQHF.

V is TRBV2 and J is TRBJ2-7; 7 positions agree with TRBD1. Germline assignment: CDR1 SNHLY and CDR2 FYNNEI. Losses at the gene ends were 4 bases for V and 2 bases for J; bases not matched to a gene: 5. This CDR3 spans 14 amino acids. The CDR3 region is CASSVQGVAYEQYF. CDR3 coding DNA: TGTGCCAGCAGTGTGCAGGGGGTGGCCTACGAGCAGTACTTC.

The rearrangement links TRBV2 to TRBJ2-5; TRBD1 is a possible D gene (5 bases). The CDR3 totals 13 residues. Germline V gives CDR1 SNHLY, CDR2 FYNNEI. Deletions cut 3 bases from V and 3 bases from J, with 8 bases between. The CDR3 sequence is CASSDLGEETQYF. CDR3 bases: TGTGCCAGCAGTGATCTAGGGGAAGAGACCCAGTACTTC. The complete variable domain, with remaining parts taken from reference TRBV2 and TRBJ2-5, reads EPEVTQTPSHQVTQMGQEVILRCVPISNHLYFYWYRQILGQKVEFLVSFYNNEISEKSEIFDDQFSVERPDGSNFTLKIRSTKLEDSAMYFCASSDLGEETQYFGPGTRLLVL.

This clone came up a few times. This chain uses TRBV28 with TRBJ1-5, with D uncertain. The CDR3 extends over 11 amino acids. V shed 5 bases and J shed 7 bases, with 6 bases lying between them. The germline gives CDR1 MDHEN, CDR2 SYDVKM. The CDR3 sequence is CASSPGQPQHF. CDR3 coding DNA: TGTGCCAGCAGTCCGGGGCAGCCCCAGCATTTT.

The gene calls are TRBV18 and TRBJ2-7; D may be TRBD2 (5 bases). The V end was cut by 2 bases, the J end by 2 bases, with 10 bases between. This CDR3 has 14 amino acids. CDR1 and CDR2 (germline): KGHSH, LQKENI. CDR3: CASSPSRGTYEQYF. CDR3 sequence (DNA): TGTGCCAGCTCACCATCTCGAGGGACCTACGAGCAGTACTTC.

CDR3 nucleotides: TGTGCCAGCAGCGCCGACAGGACTGGGGCCAACGTCCTGACTTTC. It translates to CASSADRTGANVLTF. The chain joins TRBV5-6 to TRBJ2-6; a possible D gene is TRBD1 (6 bases). V was trimmed by 4 bases and J by 2 bases, leaving 10 bases between them. CDR1 is SGHDT and CDR2 is YYEEEE in the germline V gene. The CDR3 totals 15 residues.

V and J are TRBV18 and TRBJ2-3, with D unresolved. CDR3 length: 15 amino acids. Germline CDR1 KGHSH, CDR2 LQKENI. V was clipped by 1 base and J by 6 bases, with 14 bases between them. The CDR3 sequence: CASSPLLASMDTQYF. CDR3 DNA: TGTGCCAGCTCACCACTTCTTGCGTCCATGGATACGCAGTATTTT. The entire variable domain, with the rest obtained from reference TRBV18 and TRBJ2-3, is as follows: NAGVMQNPRHLVRRRGQEARLRCSPMKGHSHVYWYRQLPEEGLKFMVYLQKENIIDESGMPKERFSAEFPKEGPSILRIQQVVRGDSAAYFCASSPLLASMDTQYFGPGTRLTVL.

CDR3 protein: CASSLRGARTGELFF. CDR3 nucleotide sequence: TGTGCCAGCAGCCTACGCGGGGCGAGAACCGGGGAGCTGTTTTTT. J is TRBJ2-2 and V is TRBV5-4; D may be TRBD2 (6 bases). V shed 4 bases and J shed 5 bases, with 15 bases lying between them. This CDR3 comprises 15 residues. The germline CDR1 and CDR2 sequences are SGHNT and YYREEE (reference sequence). The variable domain in full, with the rest retrieved from reference TRBV5-4 and TRBJ2-2, is ETGVTQSPTHLIKTRGQQVTLRCSSQSGHNTVSWYQQALGQGPQFIFQYYREEENGRGNFPPRFSGLQFPNYSSELNVNALELDDSALYLCASSLRGARTGELFFGEGSRLTVL.

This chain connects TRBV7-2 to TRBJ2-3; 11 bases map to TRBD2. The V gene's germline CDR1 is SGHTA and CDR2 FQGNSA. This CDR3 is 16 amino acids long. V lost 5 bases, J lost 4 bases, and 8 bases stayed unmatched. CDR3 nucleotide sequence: TGTGCCAGCAGCCCCCAAACTAGCGGGGGCCCAGATACGCAGTATTTT. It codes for CASSPQTSGGPDTQYF.

The CDR3 reads CASSLLTGVAYEQYF. CDR3 nucleotide sequence: TGTGCCAGCAGCTTGCTGACGGGGGTGGCCTACGAGCAGTACTTC. The chain has TRBV5-6 and TRBJ2-7, with D perhaps matching TRBD2 (6 bases). Trimming cost V 1 base and J 2 bases, with 13 bases left between them. The germline V gene encodes CDR1 SGHDT and CDR2 YYEEEE. CDR3 length: 15 amino acids.

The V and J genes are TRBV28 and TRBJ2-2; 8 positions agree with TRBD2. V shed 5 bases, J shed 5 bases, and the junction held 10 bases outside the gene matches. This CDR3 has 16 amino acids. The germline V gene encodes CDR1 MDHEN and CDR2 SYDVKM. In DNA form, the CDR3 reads TGTGCCAGCAGTGATTTGGCGGGGGGAGGGACCGGGGAGCTGTTTTTT. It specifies CASSDLAGGGTGELFF.

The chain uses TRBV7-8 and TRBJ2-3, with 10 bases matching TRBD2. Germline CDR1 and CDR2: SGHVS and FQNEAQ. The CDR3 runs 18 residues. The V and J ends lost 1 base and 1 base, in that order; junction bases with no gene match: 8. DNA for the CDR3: TGTGCCAGCAGCTTAGGGAATCTCCTAGCGGGGGGCACAGATACGCAGTATTTT. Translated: CASSLGNLLAGGTDTQYF.

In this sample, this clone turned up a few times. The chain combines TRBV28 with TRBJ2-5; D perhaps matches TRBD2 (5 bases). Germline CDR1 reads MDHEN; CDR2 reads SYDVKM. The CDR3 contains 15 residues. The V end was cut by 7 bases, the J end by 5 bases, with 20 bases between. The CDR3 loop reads CASMLGLRVGETQYF. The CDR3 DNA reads TGTGCCAGCATGCTTGGACTCCGGGTGGGCGAGACCCAGTACTTC.

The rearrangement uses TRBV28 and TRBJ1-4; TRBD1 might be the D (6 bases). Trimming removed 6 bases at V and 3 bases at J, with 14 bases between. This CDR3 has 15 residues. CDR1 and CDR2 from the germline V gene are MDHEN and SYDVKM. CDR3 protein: CASSLRGWANEKLFF. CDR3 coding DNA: TGTGCCAGCAGCTTAAGGGGGTGGGCTAATGAAAAACTGTTTTTT.

CDR3 residues: CASSRGQGYEQYF. In DNA, the CDR3 is TGTGCCAGCAGCCGTGGACAGGGGTACGAGCAGTACTTC. This chain joins TRBV6-2 or TRBV6-3 and TRBJ2-7; TRBD1 aligns across 9 bases. This CDR3 comprises 13 residues. The junction had 4 bases not matched to a gene; V was cut back by 6 bases and J by 4 bases. CDR1 and CDR2 (germline): MNHEY, SVGEGT.

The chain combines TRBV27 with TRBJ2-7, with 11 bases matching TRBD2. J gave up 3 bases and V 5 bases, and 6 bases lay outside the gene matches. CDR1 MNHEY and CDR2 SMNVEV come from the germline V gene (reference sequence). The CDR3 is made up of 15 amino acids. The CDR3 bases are TGTGCCAGCAGTGTAGGGACTAGCGGCTTCTACGAGCAGTACTTC. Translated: CASSVGTSGFYEQYF.

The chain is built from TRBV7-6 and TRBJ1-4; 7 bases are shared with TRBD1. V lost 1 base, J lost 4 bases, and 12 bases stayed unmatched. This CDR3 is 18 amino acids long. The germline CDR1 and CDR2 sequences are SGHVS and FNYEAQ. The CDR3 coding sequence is TGTGCCAGCAGCTTAGATCCCCCTACAGGGGTTAATAATGAAAAACTGTTTTTT. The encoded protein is CASSLDPPTGVNNEKLFF. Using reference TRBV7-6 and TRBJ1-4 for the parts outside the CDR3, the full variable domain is GAGVSQSPRYKVTKRGQDVALRCDPISGHVSLYWYRQALGQGPEFLTYFNYEAQQDKSGLPNDRFSAERPEGSISTLTIQRTEQRDSAMYRCASSLDPPTGVNNEKLFFGSGTQLSVL.

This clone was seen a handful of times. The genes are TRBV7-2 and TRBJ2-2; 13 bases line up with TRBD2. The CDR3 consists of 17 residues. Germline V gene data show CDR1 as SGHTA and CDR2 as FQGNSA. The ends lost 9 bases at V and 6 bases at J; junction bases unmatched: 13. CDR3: CASTLAGGRHISGELFF. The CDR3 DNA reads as TGTGCCAGTACACTAGCGGGGGGGCGGCATATTTCCGGGGAGCTGTTTTTT.

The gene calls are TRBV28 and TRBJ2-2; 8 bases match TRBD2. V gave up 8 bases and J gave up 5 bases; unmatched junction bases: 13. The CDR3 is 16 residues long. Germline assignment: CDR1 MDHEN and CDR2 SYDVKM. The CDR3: CASSGLAPVNTGELFF. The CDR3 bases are TGTGCCAGCTCTGGACTAGCCCCAGTTAATACCGGGGAGCTGTTTTTT.

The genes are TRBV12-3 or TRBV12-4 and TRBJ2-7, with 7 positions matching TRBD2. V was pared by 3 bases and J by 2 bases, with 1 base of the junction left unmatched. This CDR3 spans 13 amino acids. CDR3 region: CASSFGGAYEQYF. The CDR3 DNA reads TGTGCCAGCAGTTTTGGGGGGGCCTACGAGCAGTACTTC.

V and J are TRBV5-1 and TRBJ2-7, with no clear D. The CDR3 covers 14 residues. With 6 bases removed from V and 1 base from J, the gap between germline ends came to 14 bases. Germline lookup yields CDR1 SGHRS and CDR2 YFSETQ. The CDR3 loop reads CASTNMLLSYEQYF. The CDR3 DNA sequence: TGCGCCAGCACAAACATGCTACTATCCTACGAGCAGTACTTC.

CDR3 nucleotides: TGTGCCAGCAGCTTAGAAGGAGCCGGCACCGGGGAGCTGTTTTTT. Its protein is CASSLEGAGTGELFF. The chain employs TRBV13 and TRBJ2-2; the D is unclear. There are 15 residues in the CDR3. V was clipped by 1 base and J by 4 bases, with 10 bases between them. The germline V gene has CDR1 PRHDT and CDR2 FYEKMQ (reference sequence).

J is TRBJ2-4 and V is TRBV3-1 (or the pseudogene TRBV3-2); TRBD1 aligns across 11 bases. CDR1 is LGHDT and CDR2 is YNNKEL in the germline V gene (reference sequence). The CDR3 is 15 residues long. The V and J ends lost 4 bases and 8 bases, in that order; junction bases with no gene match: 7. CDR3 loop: CASSLPGTGGYIQYF. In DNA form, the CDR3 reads TGTGCCAGCAGCCTGCCCGGGACAGGGGGATACATTCAGTACTTC.

The CDR3 reads CASSGTGATGELFF. The CDR3 DNA follows: TGTGCCAGCAGCGGTACAGGGGCAACCGGGGAGCTGTTTTTT. The V call is TRBV9, the J call TRBJ2-2; 7 bases fit TRBD1. The CDR3 is 14 amino acids. Germline CDR1 and CDR2: SGDLS and YYNGEE. V was clipped by 3 bases and J by 5 bases; unmatched bases: 4.

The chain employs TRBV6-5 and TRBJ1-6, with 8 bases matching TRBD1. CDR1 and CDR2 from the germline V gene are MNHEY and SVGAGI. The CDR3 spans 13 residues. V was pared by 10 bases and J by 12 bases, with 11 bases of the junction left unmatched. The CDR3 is CATQGQARGPLHF. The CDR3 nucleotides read TGTGCCACCCAGGGACAGGCCCGTGGACCCCTCCACTTT.

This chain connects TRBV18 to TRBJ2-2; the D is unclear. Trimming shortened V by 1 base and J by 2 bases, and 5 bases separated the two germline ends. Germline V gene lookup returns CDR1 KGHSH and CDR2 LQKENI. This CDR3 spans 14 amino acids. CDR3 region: CASSPRHNTGELFF. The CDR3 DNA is TGTGCCAGCTCACCACGGCACAACACCGGGGAGCTGTTTTTT.